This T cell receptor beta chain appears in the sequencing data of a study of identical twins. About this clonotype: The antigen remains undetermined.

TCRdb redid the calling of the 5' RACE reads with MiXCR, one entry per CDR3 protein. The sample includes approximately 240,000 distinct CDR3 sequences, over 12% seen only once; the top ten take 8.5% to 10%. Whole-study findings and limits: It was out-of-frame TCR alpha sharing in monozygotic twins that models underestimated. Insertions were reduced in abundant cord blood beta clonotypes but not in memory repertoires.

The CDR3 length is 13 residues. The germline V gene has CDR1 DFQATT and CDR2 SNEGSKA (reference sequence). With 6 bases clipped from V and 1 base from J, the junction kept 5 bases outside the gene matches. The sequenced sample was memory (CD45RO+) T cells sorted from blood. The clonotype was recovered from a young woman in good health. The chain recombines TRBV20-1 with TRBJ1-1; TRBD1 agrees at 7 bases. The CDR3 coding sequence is TGCAGTGCCCTCCGGGACAGGAACACTGAAGCTTTCTTT. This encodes CSALRDRNTEAFF.